This T cell receptor (beta chain) was obtained from a study of beta chain features in type 1 diabetes. Overall study findings and caveats: Among all four CD4+ subsets, Type 1 diabetes patients had TCRB CDR3s that were moderately but significantly shorter.

Of note for this clone: Its antigen remains unknown.

The CDR3 is 15 amino acids. Germline V CDR1 and CDR2: LNHDA, SQIVND (reference sequence). The V gene lost 8 bases and the J gene lost 9 bases, with 23 bases spanning the gap. TCRB transcripts that were expressed got sequenced, as all of the isolated RNA had been reverse transcribed. Sequenced by immunoSEQ multiplex PCR; TCRdb stores in-frame clones only, minus some. The sample includes 300,000 to 400,000 clones, around 8.5% of them seen just once. The chain uses TRBV19 and TRBJ2-1, with a tentative D call TRBD2 (7 bases). This receptor was obtained from a man aged 30 to 45 with type 1 diabetes. Sequencing was performed on central memory CD4+ T cells from blood. CDR3 DNA sequence: TGTGCCAGTTCCGCTGGAGGGGGGGCCGGTGGTGAGCAGTTCTTC. Translation gives CASSAGGGAGGEQFF. Full variable domain (rest looked up from reference TRBV19 and TRBJ2-1): DGGITQSPKYLFRKEGQNVTLSCEQNLNHDAMYWYRQDPGQGLRLIYYSQIVNDFQKGDIAEGYSVSREKKESFPLTVTSAQKNPTAFYLCASSAGGGAGGEQFFGPGTRLTVL.